The 21 T cell receptor beta chains below all came from one sample that was sequenced in a study of blood T cell repertoires in COVID-19. Data came from immunoSEQ multiplex PCR; TCRdb stores just in-frame clones and leaves some out. Of 40,000 or so clones listed, roughly 85% are singletons. Sequencing was done on a sample of peripheral blood. The receptors originated from a human donor in a cohort sampled during active COVID-19.

The gene calls are TRBV29-1 and TRBJ2-7; D may be TRBD1 (6 bases). Germline CDR1 reads SQVTM; CDR2 reads ANQGSEA. CDR3 length: 14 residues. V lost 0 bases, J lost 5 bases, and 14 bases lay in between. The CDR3 loop reads CSVEDGDRSDEQYF. CDR3 nucleotide sequence: TGCAGCGTTGAAGATGGAGACAGGTCAGACGAGCAGTACTTC.

This clone was seen just once. The chain links TRBV29-1 to TRBJ1-2, with D unresolved. V lost 5 bases, J lost 10 bases, and 17 bases lay in between. The germline V gene encodes CDR1 SQVTM and CDR2 ANQGSEA. This CDR3 comprises 12 residues. CDR3 residues: CSVRGALEVYTF. The CDR3 coding sequence is TGCAGCGTTCGTGGAGCCTTGGAGGTCTACACCTTC.

The V call is TRBV6-4, the J call TRBJ1-1; D call uncertain. CDR1 is MRHNA, CDR2 SNTAGT, per germline. The V and J ends lost 6 bases and 2 bases respectively, with 13 bases between them. The CDR3 extends over 14 amino acids. CDR3 DNA sequence: TGTGCCAGCAGGGTTAGTCCTGTTAACACTGAAGCTTTCTTT. Amino acid sequence: CASRVSPVNTEAFF.

This chain links TRBV27 with TRBJ2-1; TRBD1 aligns across 12 bases. CDR3 length equals 15 residues. Germline trimming cut 9 bases from V and 15 bases from J; bases unmatched to any gene: 18. The germline V gene encodes CDR1 MNHEY and CDR2 SMNVEV (reference sequence). The CDR3 DNA sequence: TGTGCCAGTTGGCCGGGACAGGGGGCTTCAGTCGGTGTGTTCTTC. Amino acid sequence: CASWPGQGASVGVFF.

The table lists this clone with a count of one. This chain uses TRBV9 with TRBJ1-5, with D possibly TRBD1 on 6 matching bases. The CDR3 length is 15 residues. Germline values: CDR1 SGDLS, CDR2 YYNGEE. Trimming took 4 bases from V and 1 from J, leaving 12 bases between them. The CDR3 region has the DNA TGTGCCAGCAGCCCCGGGACAACGAGCAATCAGCCCCAGCATTTT. Protein: CASSPGTTSNQPQHF.

The chain uses TRBV6-2 or TRBV6-3 and TRBJ1-5; TRBD1 is a possible D gene (5 bases). CDR3 length: 15 residues. V was clipped by 3 bases and J by 0 bases, with 9 bases between them. The germline V gene has CDR1 MNHEY and CDR2 SVGEGT. Here the CDR3 reads CASSYQGDSNQPQHF. CDR3 nucleotides: TGTGCCAGCAGTTATCAGGGTGATAGCAATCAGCCCCAGCATTTT.

The chain combines TRBV5-6 with TRBJ1-2; 7 nucleotides line up with TRBD1. The V and J ends lost 6 bases and 2 bases, in that order; junction bases with no gene match: 10. Germline CDR1 and CDR2: SGHDT and YYEEEE. This CDR3 contains 15 residues. The CDR3 DNA sequence: TGTGCCAGCACCCCACTACAGGGGCAAAACTATGGCTACACCTTC. It translates to CASTPLQGQNYGYTF.

The CDR3 reads CASSLDHTETYEQYF. In DNA, the CDR3 is TGTGCCAGCAGCTTAGATCATACAGAAACCTACGAGCAGTACTTC. The rearrangement links TRBV11-2 to TRBJ2-7, with D uncertain. Germline CDR1 SGHAT, CDR2 FQNNGV. Trimming pared 0 bases from V and 2 bases from J, leaving 11 bases between. The CDR3 consists of 15 residues.

The rearrangement joins TRBV5-5 to TRBJ2-7; D may be TRBD2 (6 bases). The ends were cut back, 2 bases at V and 0 bases at J, with 12 bases in the middle. Germline CDR1 SGHKS, CDR2 YYEKEE (reference sequence). The CDR3 runs 15 residues. The CDR3: CASSFRGTSSYEQYF. The CDR3, as DNA: TGTGCCAGCAGCTTCCGGGGGACGAGCTCCTACGAGCAGTACTTC.

The chain uses TRBV7-2 and TRBJ2-4; TRBD2 aligns across 7 bases. The germline CDR1 and CDR2 sequences are SGHTA and FQGNSA. The CDR3 is 16 residues long. The trim removed 5 bases at V and 0 bases at J, leaving 7 bases unmatched. The CDR3 is CASSLLPGGAKNIQYF. CDR3 DNA: TGTGCCAGCAGCCTCCTCCCGGGGGGAGCCAAAAACATTCAGTACTTC.

The rearrangement uses TRBV7-8 and TRBJ2-3; no clear D. This CDR3 is 11 amino acids long. V lost 2 bases and J 6 bases, leaving 3 bases between the germline ends. CDR1 is SGHVS and CDR2 is FQNEAQ in the germline V gene. This CDR3 reads CASSLYDTQYF. The CDR3 DNA reads as TGTGCCAGCAGCTTATATGATACGCAGTATTTT.

This chain joins TRBV7-9 and TRBJ2-1, with 7 nucleotides matching TRBD1. The CDR3 is 12 residues long. Unmatched junction bases numbered 7, after V lost 5 bases and J lost 12 bases. From germline, CDR1 is SEHNR and CDR2 FQNEAQ (reference sequence). This CDR3 reads CASSAPTGWQFF. For the CDR3, the DNA is TGTGCCAGCAGCGCCCCGACAGGGTGGCAGTTCTTC.

The rearrangement uses TRBV7-2 and TRBJ1-5; D may be TRBD1 (5 bases). Per the germline V gene, CDR1 is SGHTA and CDR2 is FQGNSA. V was trimmed by 5 bases and J by 8 bases, leaving 13 bases between them. This CDR3 comprises 13 residues. DNA for the CDR3: TGTGCCAGCAGCCAAGGGGTGGTTGAGCCCCAGCATTTT. Amino acid sequence: CASSQGVVEPQHF.

This chain links TRBV18 with TRBJ2-7, with D possibly TRBD2 on 5 matching bases. CDR3 length equals 15 residues. The germline V gene has CDR1 KGHSH and CDR2 LQKENI. V was clipped by 2 bases and J by 6 bases, with 17 bases between them. The CDR3, as DNA: TGTGCCAGCTCACCATCGAAAGGGAGATCGGCCGAGCAGTACTTC. Encoded protein: CASSPSKGRSAEQYF. The full variable domain, with the rest looked up from reference TRBV18 and TRBJ2-7, is NAGVMQNPRHLVRRRGQEARLRCSPMKGHSHVYWYRQLPEEGLKFMVYLQKENIIDESGMPKERFSAEFPKEGPSILRIQQVVRGDSAAYFCASSPSKGRSAEQYFGPGTRLTVT.

The chain couples TRBV14 to TRBJ1-2; the match to TRBD1 covers 9 bases. CDR3 size: 14 residues. Germline CDR1 and CDR2: SGHDN and FVKESK. Trimming removed 3 bases from V and 7 bases from J; junction bases left unmatched: 6. The CDR3 here is CASSHRDRVSGYTF. CDR3 sequence (DNA): TGTGCCAGCAGCCACCGGGACAGGGTTTCTGGCTACACCTTC.

The chain has TRBV6-5 and TRBJ1-3, with unresolved D. Trimming removed 2 bases from V and 4 bases from J, with 6 bases in between. The CDR3 sequence is 13 residues long. The V gene's germline CDR1 is MNHEY and CDR2 SVGAGI. This CDR3 reads CASSYRGGNTIYF. CDR3 bases: TGTGCCAGCAGTTACCGCGGGGGAAACACCATATATTTT.

The genes are TRBV9 and TRBJ1-2, with D possibly matching TRBD1 (5 bases). V lost 3 bases to trimming and J lost 7 bases, with 10 bases between them. The CDR3 has 12 residues. CDR1 is SGDLS and CDR2 is YYNGEE in the germline V gene. The CDR3: CASSAQGFGYTF. The CDR3 DNA reads as TGTGCCAGCAGCGCGCAGGGCTTTGGCTACACCTTC.

This clone was counted a single time. This chain connects TRBV5-1 to TRBJ1-6; 8 nucleotides match TRBD1. The germline V gene encodes CDR1 SGHRS and CDR2 YFSETQ. This CDR3 has 15 amino acids. V trimming: 4 bases; J trimming: 9 bases; junction bases outside the gene matches: 9. The CDR3 sequence is CASSVSTGAGSPLHF. The CDR3 DNA reads TGCGCCAGCAGCGTATCGACAGGGGCAGGTTCACCCCTCCACTTT.

The V and J genes are TRBV4-2 and TRBJ2-1; tentative D call: TRBD1 (5 bases). In germline, CDR1 is LGHNA, CDR2 YNFKEQ. Trimming cost V 2 bases and J 7 bases, with 15 bases left between them. This CDR3 has 15 amino acids. CDR3 residues: CASSQTVGLENEQFF. In DNA, the CDR3 is TGTGCCAGCAGCCAAACGGTGGGGCTAGAGAATGAGCAGTTCTTC.

This sequence joins TRBV7-2 and TRBJ1-5; tentative D call: TRBD1 (5 bases). The CDR3 sequence is 15 residues long. The germline CDR1 and CDR2 sequences are SGHTA and FQGNSA. The V end lost 0 bases, the J end lost 7 bases, and 13 bases lay between the germline ends. The CDR3 sequence is CASSLAPGLEQPQHF. Written as DNA, the CDR3 is TGTGCCAGCAGCTTAGCGCCAGGGTTGGAACAGCCCCAGCATTTT. The entire variable domain, with the rest obtained from reference TRBV7-2 and TRBJ1-5, is as follows: GAGVSQSPSNKVTEKGKDVELRCDPISGHTALYWYRQSLGQGLEFLIYFQGNSAPDKSGLPSDRFSAERTGGSVSTLTIQRTQQEDSAVYLCASSLAPGLEQPQHFGDGTRLSIL.

The rearrangement joins TRBV4-1 to TRBJ1-6; D remains unclear. In germline, CDR1 is MGHRA, CDR2 YSYEKL. With 1 base removed from V and 4 bases from J, the gap between germline ends came to 8 bases. The CDR3 totals 15 residues. CDR3 sequence reads: CASSQVGSYNSPLHF. The CDR3 DNA reads as TGCGCCAGCAGCCAAGTGGGCAGTTATAATTCACCCCTCCACTTT.